One and the same sample provided the 6 T cell receptor beta chains below, sequenced in a study of patients and donors after allogeneic stem cell transplantation. In TCRdb, the RT-PCR reads were re-called with MiXCR into one record per CDR3 protein. The sample has approximately 170,000 distinct CDR3 sequences, 24% seen once. Sequencing used blood, either unsorted or a sorted T cell fraction (not recorded which). These receptor sequences come from a human donor who was either an allogeneic HSCT recipient or a stem cell or donor lymphocyte infusion donor (not recorded which). It is not recorded whose cells these are; they may come from a transplant donor.

In its sample, this clonotype was seen many times. The V and J genes are TRBV20-1 and TRBJ1-5, with 8 bases identical to TRBD1. This CDR3 spans 14 amino acids. From germline, CDR1 is DFQATT and CDR2 SNEGSKA (reference sequence). V shed 3 bases and J 2 bases; nucleotides not matched to a gene: 3. The CDR3 spells CSARDRVGNQPQHF. In DNA, the CDR3 is TGCAGTGCTAGGGACAGGGTCGGCAATCAGCCCCAGCATTTT.

This clonotype was found many times. The chain carries TRBV12-3 or TRBV12-4 and TRBJ1-1; no definite D call. V was pared by 5 bases and J by 5 bases, with 9 bases between. This CDR3 contains 12 residues. CDR3: CASSPGSTEAFF. The CDR3 DNA follows: TGTGCCAGCAGTCCCGGGTCGACTGAAGCTTTCTTT.

The CDR3 bases are TGCGCCAGCAGCCGAGAGGGGTACACTGAAGCTTTCTTT. It specifies CASSREGYTEAFF. The rearrangement joins TRBV4-1 to TRBJ1-1, with TRBD1 as a possible D gene (5 bases). Germline-derived CDR1 and CDR2 are MGHRA and YSYEKL. Trimming left V 4 bases short and J 3 bases short, with 9 bases between. The CDR3 runs 13 residues.

The chain couples TRBV7-3 to TRBJ1-2; 9 bases are shared with TRBD1. The CDR3 extends over 13 amino acids. The V segment lost 5 bases and the J segment 8 bases; nucleotides outside the gene matches: 6. Germline assignment: CDR1 SGHTA and CDR2 FQGTGA. The CDR3 sequence: CASSRTGDGGYTF. CDR3 sequence (DNA): TGTGCCAGCAGCCGGACAGGGGACGGCGGCTACACCTTC.

The chain joins TRBV4-2 to TRBJ2-1; 15 nucleotides agree with TRBD2. The CDR3 runs to 18 residues. The germline CDR1 and CDR2 sequences are LGHNA and YNFKEQ. J gave up 3 bases and V 4 bases, and 7 bases lay outside the gene matches. The CDR3: CASSPLGTSGGIYNEQFF. The DNA of the CDR3 is TGTGCCAGCAGCCCTCTTGGGACTAGCGGGGGGATCTACAATGAGCAGTTCTTC.

There are a few counts of this clonotype. The chain recombines TRBV6-5 with TRBJ1-4, with a tentative D call TRBD1 (6 bases). The CDR3 has 14 residues. With 5 bases removed from V and 4 bases from J, the gap between germline ends came to 11 bases. The germline V gene encodes CDR1 MNHEY and CDR2 SVGAGI. CDR3 nucleotides: TGTGCCAGCAGTGTAAAGGGGGGTAATGAAAAACTGTTTTTT. Amino acids: CASSVKGGNEKLFF.